A selection of T cell receptor beta chains follows, all from one sample in a study of blood T cell repertoires in COVID-19. Only in-frame clones appear in the TCRdb table, and some are missing; sequencing was by immunoSEQ multiplex PCR. The sample lists 60,000 to 80,000 clones; less than 90% were seen once. The source material was peripheral blood. Every receptor here comes from a man aged 45 to 65 with active COVID-19. Both conserved end residues are part of each CDR3. Expanded clones get a size class; other rows say once, few or many, or leave the size out.

>-|TRBV7-9
CASSRYRGIDEQFF
>-|TRBV10-3
CAISDPRGRRYGYTF
>-|TRBV7-6
CASSFGGTSGTDTQYF
>-|TRBV7-9
CASSLGWLAGGPAQETQYF
>-|TRBV4-2
CASSRNSGDRYYEQYF
>few|TRBV7-9
CASSFVLGTFTGTGELFF
>few|TRBV2
CASRVPGPQHF
>-|TRBV7-9
CASSLPVGAKGVNEKLFF
>-|TRBV5-1
CASSLRTGLYEQYF
>few|TRBV3-1/TRBV3-2
CASSQEPSSGRAYEQYF
>-|TRBV5-1
CASSLVTGGAGGGYTF
>-|TRBV30
CAWADRSNYGYTF
>-|TRBV6-6
CASSGTGGTNTEAFF
>-|TRBV6-5
CASSKGQTYNEQFF
>-|TRBV30
CASITDTQYF
>-|TRBV2
CASSVLADSYEQYF
>-|TRBV3-1/TRBV3-2
CASSQEGQGIYEQYF
>-|TRBV18
CASSPRPGGTEAFF
>-|TRBV5-1
CASSLAFRGAFTDTQYF
>-|TRBV14
CASSLVGAETQYF
>-|TRBV3-1/TRBV3-2
CASSADQGETQYF
>-|TRBV7-8
CASSPSTDVQPGNTIYF
>-|TRBV5-1
CASSVTGPDTQYF
>-|TRBV3-1/TRBV3-2
CASSRGLAGDTGELFF
>once|TRBV24-1
CATSDSGQGQETQYF
>-|TRBV5-4
CASSLGGPESQTQYF
>-|TRBV4-2
CASSQGLAGDTQYF
>-|TRBV7-6
CASSPTSGLTDTQYF
>-|TRBV12-3/TRBV12-4
CASTRQTQETQYF
>-|TRBV6-6
CASTPNPSEQFF
>-|TRBV6-6
CASSLQGADEQFF
>-|TRBV5-1
CASRTGTGSYEQYF
>-|TRBV5-6
CASTLARDEQFF